The 17 T cell receptor beta chains given below trace back to one sample, sequenced in a study of CD8 T cells in Susac syndrome. Reverse transcription used roughly 0.45 to 1 ug RNA and random hexamers. TCRdb ran MiXCR on the immunoSEQ multiplex PCR reads and lists one entry per CDR3 protein. The repertoire holds some 400,000 distinct CDR3 sequences, with approximately 85% as singletons. The material sequenced was CD8+ T cells from PBMCs. The receptors shown here come from a human donor with multiple sclerosis.

This sequence joins TRBV1 and TRBJ2-5. TRBV1 is flagged as a pseudogene. CDR3 length equals 9 residues. The CDR3 DNA is TGCACCATGTGGGAGACCCAGTACTTC. This encodes CTMWETQYF.

V usage is TRBV12-3 or TRBV12-4 and J usage is TRBJ2-3; the match to TRBD1 covers 10 bases. The CDR3 is 14 residues long. V was pared by 3 bases and J by 6 bases, with 3 bases of the junction left unmatched. CDR3 in amino acids: CASSLGGQGDTQYF. The CDR3 DNA sequence: TGTGCCAGCAGTTTGGGGGGACAGGGGGATACGCAGTATTTT.

The chain joins TRBV6-6 to TRBJ2-7; D uncertain. The V gene's germline CDR1 is MNHNY and CDR2 SVGAGI (reference sequence). Trimming left V 1 base short and J 6 bases short, with 13 bases between. The CDR3 covers 14 residues. The CDR3 nucleotides read TGTGCCAGCAGTTACTTCTGGGAACTGGGCGAGCAGTACTTC. It is translated as CASSYFWELGEQYF.

The chain joins TRBV5-4 to TRBJ2-5; D is undetermined. Trimming cost V 3 bases and J 4 bases, with 10 bases left between them. Germline assignment: CDR1 SGHNT and CDR2 YYREEE (reference sequence). There are 13 residues in the CDR3. The DNA for the CDR3 is TGTGCCAGCAGCTCCGGTAGACCAGAGACCCAGTACTTC. Encoded protein: CASSSGRPETQYF.

This rearrangement joins TRBV7-6 to TRBJ2-3; 8 nucleotides align to TRBD2. The germline V gene encodes CDR1 SGHVS and CDR2 FNYEAQ. V trimming: 5 bases; J trimming: 1 base; junction bases outside the gene matches: 11. This CDR3 region has 17 residues. CDR3 in amino acids: CASSRRASGGGTDTQYF. The CDR3 bases are TGTGCCAGCAGCCGCAGGGCGAGCGGGGGTGGCACAGATACGCAGTATTTT.

The V and J genes are TRBV5-1 and TRBJ1-1, with TRBD1 matching over 9 bases. CDR3 size: 18 residues. Germline lookup yields CDR1 SGHRS and CDR2 YFSETQ. Trimming at V came to 0 bases and at J to 4 bases, leaving 13 bases not matched to a gene. CDR3 DNA: TGCGCCAGCAGCTTGGGACAGGGGGTAGGTGGTTTAAGCACTGAAGCTTTCTTT. This translates into CASSLGQGVGGLSTEAFF.

The chain joins TRBV28 to TRBJ2-5; D may be TRBD2 (6 bases). The CDR3 extends over 13 amino acids. Germline CDR1 is MDHEN and CDR2 is SYDVKM. Between the trimmed V and J ends, which lost 5 bases and 5 bases, there was a span of 12 bases. The CDR3 region is CASSQEGQETQYF. CDR3 coding DNA: TGTGCCAGCAGTCAGGAGGGGCAGGAGACCCAGTACTTC.

A single count supports this clonotype. For the CDR3, the DNA is TGCGCCAGCAGCCAAGAGAGGGTAGCGGGAGTCGGCGGTACGCAGTATTTT. Translated: CASSQERVAGVGGTQYF. The chain joins TRBV4-1 to TRBJ2-3; TRBD2 matches at 9 bases. CDR3 size: 17 residues. J lost 8 bases, V lost 0 bases, and 12 bases had no gene match. Germline V CDR1 and CDR2: MGHRA, YSYEKL.

The chain is built from TRBV4-1 and TRBJ2-7; D might be TRBD1 or TRBD2, each matching 6 bases. V shed 1 base and J shed 3 bases, with 13 bases lying between them. The CDR3 is 15 residues long. In germline, CDR1 is MGHRA, CDR2 YSYEKL. The CDR3 loop is CASSQGGAGIYEQYF. CDR3 DNA sequence: TGCGCCAGCAGCCAAGGGGGGGCAGGTATCTACGAGCAGTACTTC.

The V gene is TRBV28, the J gene TRBJ2-3; the match to TRBD1 covers 8 bases. The trim removed 2 bases at V and 3 bases at J, leaving 4 bases unmatched. Germline-derived CDR1 and CDR2 are MDHEN and SYDVKM. This CDR3 spans 15 amino acids. CDR3 sequence reads: CASSLENRGTDTQYF. CDR3 nucleotide sequence: TGTGCCAGCAGTTTAGAGAACAGGGGGACAGATACGCAGTATTTT.

The chain uses TRBV29-1 and TRBJ2-1, with TRBD2 identical over 16 bases. This CDR3 is 18 amino acids long. Trimming at V came to 7 bases and at J to 0 bases, leaving 9 bases not matched to a gene. CDR1 SQVTM and CDR2 ANQGSEA come from the germline V gene. The CDR3 is CSADGTSGRGSSYNEQFF. For the CDR3, the DNA is TGCAGCGCCGACGGGACTAGCGGGAGGGGAAGCTCCTACAATGAGCAGTTCTTC.

V and J are TRBV10-3 and TRBJ1-2; 7 bases are a match to TRBD1. The CDR3 loop spans 15 amino acids. Looked up from germline, CDR1 is ENHRY and CDR2 is SYGVKD. The trim removed 3 bases at V and 1 base at J, leaving 5 bases unmatched. The DNA of the CDR3 is TGTGCCATCAGTGACCCGGGACAGAGTAACTATGGCTACACCTTC. Translation gives CAISDPGQSNYGYTF.

The J gene is TRBJ1-1, the V gene TRBV7-9; no clear D. The length of the CDR3 is 12 residues. The germline gives CDR1 SEHNR, CDR2 FQNEAQ (reference sequence). The V end lost 5 bases, the J end lost 5 bases, and 9 bases lay between the germline ends. CDR3 coding DNA: TGTGCCAGCAGCGACGGTTATACTGAAGCTTTCTTT. Translated: CASSDGYTEAFF.

Only one count was recorded for this clonotype. The chain joins TRBV4-1 to TRBJ2-1; TRBD1 aligns across 8 bases. CDR3 length: 17 residues. Germline trimming cut 0 bases from V and 6 bases from J; bases unmatched to any gene: 10. CDR1 and CDR2 (germline): MGHRA, YSYEKL. The CDR3 DNA follows: TGCGCCAGCAGCCAAGAAGCCCCGACAGGGGTCAGCAATGAGCAGTTCTTC. Amino acids: CASSQEAPTGVSNEQFF.

This sequence joins TRBV19 and TRBJ2-1; TRBD1 might be the D (5 bases). This CDR3 is 15 amino acids long. Trimming removed 3 bases from V and 6 bases from J, with 15 bases in between. The germline CDR1 and CDR2 sequences are LNHDA and SQIVND (reference sequence). In DNA, the CDR3 is TGTGCCAGTAGTATGTCGACAGAAGGTACCAATGAGCAGTTCTTC. This encodes CASSMSTEGTNEQFF.

The chain recombines TRBV28 with TRBJ1-4, with D possibly being TRBD1 (5 bases). V was shortened by 1 base and J by 6 bases, with 15 bases between the two germline ends. CDR1 MDHEN and CDR2 SYDVKM come from the germline V gene. This CDR3 is 16 amino acids long. The CDR3 protein is CASSLSPGPEDEKLFF. In DNA, the CDR3 is TGTGCCAGCAGTTTATCTCCAGGGCCAGAAGATGAAAAACTGTTTTTT.

V is TRBV12-3 or TRBV12-4 and J is TRBJ2-5; D perhaps matches TRBD1 (5 bases). This CDR3 contains 13 residues. V was shortened by 6 bases and J by 5 bases, with 13 bases between the two germline ends. CDR3: CASRGRQSETQYF. The CDR3 region has the DNA TGTGCCAGCAGGGGCAGACAGTCCGAGACCCAGTACTTC.